Listed below are T cell receptor beta chains from one sample, sequenced in a study of T cell repertoires in cytomegalovirus infection. Each CDR3 protein gets one entry after TCRdb re-called the reads with MiXCR. The sample holds 200,000 or so distinct CDR3 sequences; 28% are singletons and the top ten take roughly 29%. The sequenced sample was PBMCs. The receptors here all came from a human donor in good health (CMV status not recorded). Some clones in this sample may be carry-over from other donors' samples. Each CDR3 is given with its conserved first and last residue. A D gene is named only where the DNA matches it firmly. Size tells how often a clone was seen (once, few, many) or the class of an expanded clone, and some rows leave it out.

>TRBD1|many|TRBJ1-1|TRBV20-1
TGCAGTGCTAGAGACCTGGGACAGGGGGCGTTGAACACTGAAGCTTTCTTT
CSARDLGQGALNTEAFF
>NA|NA|TRBJ1-1|TRBV20-1
TGCAGTGCTATGGGGGTGATGAACACTGAAGCTTTCTTT
CSAMGVMNTEAFF
>NA|NA|TRBJ2-7|TRBV14
TGTGCCAGCAGCCAATATAAATGGGCGCAGGGAATGGACTACGAGCAGTACTTC
CASSQYKWAQGMDYEQYF
>NA|few|TRBJ1-5|TRBV7-9
TGTGCCAGCAGCTCCATCGGTCCTTCTTTTGATCAGCCCCAGCATTTT
CASSSIGPSFDQPQHF
>NA|few|TRBJ1-2|TRBV15
TGTGCCACCAGCAGAGATCTGGGCACCTCTAACTATGGCTACACCTTC
CATSRDLGTSNYGYTF
>TRBD1|NA|TRBJ2-7|TRBV7-4
TGTGCCAGTCTACAGGGGGATAGGAACGAGCAGTACTTC
CASLQGDRNEQYF
>TRBD2|few|TRBJ2-7|TRBV10-3
TGTGCCATCAGTGAGGTACGACTAGCGGGGTGGGAGCAGTACTTC
CAISEVRLAGWEQYF
>NA|few|TRBJ1-5|TRBV27
TGTGCCAGCAGTTCCAGGAGTAGCAATCAGCCCCAGCATTTT
CASSSRSSNQPQHF
>TRBD1|NA|TRBJ2-3|TRBV5-6
TGTGCCAGCGAAGAGACAGGGAATAGCACAGATACGCAGTATTTT
CASEETGNSTDTQYF
>TRBD1|NA|TRBJ2-7|TRBV5-1
TGCGCCAGCAGCTTGGTTACAGGGGGCGACGAGCAGTACTTC
CASSLVTGGDEQYF
>TRBD2|NA|TRBJ2-5|TRBV7-2
TGTGCCAGCAGCTCGACTAGCGGGGGGGGAGAGACCCAGTACTTC
CASSSTSGGGETQYF
>NA|NA|TRBJ2-1|TRBV11-2
TGTGCCAGCAGTGTTCGAGGGCAGGGTCTTGAACGTGAGCAGTTCTTC
CASSVRGQGLEREQFF
>NA|many|TRBJ1-3|TRBV7-2
TGTGCCAGCAGCTTAGTGGAGCCTGGAAACACCATATATTTT
CASSLVEPGNTIYF
>NA|many|TRBJ1-2|TRBV7-2
TGTGCCAGCAGCTTAGACGTCAATGATGGCTACACCTTC
CASSLDVNDGYTF
>NA|few|TRBJ1-4|TRBV6-6
TGTGCCAGCACGGGAAGGCGTACTAATGAAAAACTGTTTTTT
CASTGRRTNEKLFF
>NA|many|TRBJ2-4|TRBV28
TGTGCCAGCTGGTCATCGGAGGGGTACCCTCTAGCCAAAAACATTCAGTACTTC
CASWSSEGYPLAKNIQYF
>TRBD1|NA|TRBJ2-1|TRBV29-1
TGCAGCGGTGCCGGGACAGGGCAGAATGAGCAGTTCTTC
CSGAGTGQNEQFF
>TRBD1|NA|TRBJ2-5|TRBV20-1
TGCAGTGCTAGAGATAGCGGGACAGGGGGCAGAGAGACCCAGTACTTC
CSARDSGTGGRETQYF
>NA|NA|TRBJ1-1|TRBV20-1
TGCAGTGCTGGGGGGGGGAACACTGAAGCTTTCTTT
CSAGGGNTEAFF